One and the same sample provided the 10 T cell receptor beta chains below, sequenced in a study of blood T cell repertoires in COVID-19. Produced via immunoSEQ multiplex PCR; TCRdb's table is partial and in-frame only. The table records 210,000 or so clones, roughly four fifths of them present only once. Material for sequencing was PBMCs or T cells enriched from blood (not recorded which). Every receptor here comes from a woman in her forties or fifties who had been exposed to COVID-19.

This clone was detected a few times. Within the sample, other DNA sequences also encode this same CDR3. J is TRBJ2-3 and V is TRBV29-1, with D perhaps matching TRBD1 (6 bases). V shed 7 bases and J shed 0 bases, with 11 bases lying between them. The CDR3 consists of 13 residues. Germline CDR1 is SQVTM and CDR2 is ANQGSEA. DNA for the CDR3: TGCAGCGCCCGACAGGCAAGCACAGATACGCAGTATTTT. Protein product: CSARQASTDTQYF.

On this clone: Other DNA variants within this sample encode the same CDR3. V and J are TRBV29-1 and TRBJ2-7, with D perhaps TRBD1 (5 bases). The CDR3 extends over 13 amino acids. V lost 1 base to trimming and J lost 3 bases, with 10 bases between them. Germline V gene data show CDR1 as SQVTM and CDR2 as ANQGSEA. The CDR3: CSVEGQGNYEQYF. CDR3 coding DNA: TGCAGCGTTGAAGGGCAGGGAAACTACGAGCAGTACTTC.

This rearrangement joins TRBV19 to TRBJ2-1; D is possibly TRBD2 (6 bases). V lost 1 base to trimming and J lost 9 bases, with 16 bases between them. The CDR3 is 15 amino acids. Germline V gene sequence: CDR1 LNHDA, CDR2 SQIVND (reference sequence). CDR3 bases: TGTGCCAGTAGTATAGGGGGGGACCCAAATGGTGAGCAGTTCTTC. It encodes CASSIGGDPNGEQFF.

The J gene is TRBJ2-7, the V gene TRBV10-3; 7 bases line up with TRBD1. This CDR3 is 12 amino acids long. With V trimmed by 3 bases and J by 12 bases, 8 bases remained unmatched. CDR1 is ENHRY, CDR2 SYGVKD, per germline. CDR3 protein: CAISETTQGLYF. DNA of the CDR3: TGTGCCATCAGTGAAACCACACAGGGGCTGTACTTC.

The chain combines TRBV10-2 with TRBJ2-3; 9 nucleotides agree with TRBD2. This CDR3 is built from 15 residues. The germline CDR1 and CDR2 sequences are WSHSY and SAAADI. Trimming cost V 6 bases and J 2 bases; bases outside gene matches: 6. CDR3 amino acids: CASRGAGGITDTQYF. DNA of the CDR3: TGCGCCAGCAGGGGCGCGGGGGGGATCACAGATACGCAGTATTTT.

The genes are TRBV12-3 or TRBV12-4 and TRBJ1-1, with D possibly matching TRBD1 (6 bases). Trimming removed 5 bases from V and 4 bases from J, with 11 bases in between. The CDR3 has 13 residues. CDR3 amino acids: CASSPGVGTEAFF. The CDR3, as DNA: TGTGCCAGCAGTCCAGGGGTGGGCACTGAAGCTTTCTTT.

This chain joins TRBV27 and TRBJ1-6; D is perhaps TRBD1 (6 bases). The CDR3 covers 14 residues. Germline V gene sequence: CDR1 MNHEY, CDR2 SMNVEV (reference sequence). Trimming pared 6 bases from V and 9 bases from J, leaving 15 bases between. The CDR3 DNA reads TGTGCCAGCAGGGCACAGGGTAATGGTTCACCCCTCCACTTT. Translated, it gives CASRAQGNGSPLHF.

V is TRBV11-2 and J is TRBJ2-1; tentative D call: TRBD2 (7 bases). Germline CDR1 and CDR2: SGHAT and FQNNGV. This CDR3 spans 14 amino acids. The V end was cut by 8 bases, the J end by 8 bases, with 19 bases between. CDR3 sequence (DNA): TGTGCCAGCGTAGGGGGGGCCGGTCAGGATGAGCAGTTCTTC. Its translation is CASVGGAGQDEQFF.

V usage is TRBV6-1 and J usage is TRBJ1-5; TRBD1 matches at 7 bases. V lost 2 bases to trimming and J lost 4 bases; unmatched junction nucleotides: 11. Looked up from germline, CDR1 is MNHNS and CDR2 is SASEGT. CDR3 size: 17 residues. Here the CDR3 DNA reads TGTGCCAGCAGTGAATCTCGTTCACAGGGGAGTAATCAGCCCCAGCATTTT. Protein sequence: CASSESRSQGSNQPQHF.

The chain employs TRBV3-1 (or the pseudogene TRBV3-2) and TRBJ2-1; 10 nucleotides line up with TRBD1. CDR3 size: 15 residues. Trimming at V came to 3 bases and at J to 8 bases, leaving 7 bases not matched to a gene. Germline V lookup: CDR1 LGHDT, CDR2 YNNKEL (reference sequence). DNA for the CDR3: TGTGCCAGCAGCCAGGATGGACAGGGGGGCGATGAGCAGTTCTTC. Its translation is CASSQDGQGGDEQFF.